The T cell receptor beta chain under discussion was sequenced for a study of response to subunit inactivated influenza vaccine. Findings and limits, study-wide: Few new T cells, the authors suggested, are recruited by each seasonal influenza vaccination.

Trimming removed 5 bases at V and 8 bases at J, with 17 bases between. Germline V gene data show CDR1 as SGHVS and CDR2 as FQNEAQ. The CDR3 spans 14 residues. TCRdb passed the RT-PCR reads through MiXCR, listing each CDR3 protein once. The data contain about 650,000 distinct CDR3 sequences, 14% of them singletons. Notes on this clonotype: Its specificity is not known.

V is TRBV7-8 and J is TRBJ2-3, with D tentatively TRBD1 or TRBD2 (5 bases each). The sequence came from a man between 50 and 59 years old who received an inactivated influenza vaccine. The sample consisted of PBMCs from blood, taken less than 15 days before vaccination. CDR3 nucleotide sequence: TGTGCCAGCAGCACCCCACCCCCTGGGGGTACGCAGTATTTT. It specifies CASSTPPPGGTQYF.